This is a list of T cell receptor beta chains from one sample in a study of blood T cells in healthy people across ages. TCRdb called the 5' RACE reads again in MiXCR, with one record for every CDR3 protein. The table includes around 1,700,000 distinct CDR3 sequences, roughly 27% detected once. The specimen was blood. The receptors derive from a woman aged 25 to 39 in good health. CDR3s include the opening cysteine and the closing phenylalanine or tryptophan. The D gene is left open where the match is weak. Expanded clones get a size class; other rows say once, few or many, or leave the size out.

clone_size	v_call	d_call	j_call	cdr3_nt	cdr3_aa
many	TRBV7-2	NA	TRBJ2-3	TGTGCCAGCAGCTTCATCACCGGGAGAGAAGGAGATACGCTGTATTTT	CASSFITGREGDTLYF
NA	TRBV20-1	NA	TRBJ2-1	TGCAGTGCTAGAAGGGAGGTTTTGGATGAGCAGTTCTTC	CSARREVLDEQFF
few	TRBV7-9	NA	TRBJ2-4	TGTGCCAGCAGCTCCGTGTCGGGAGACAATGAGCAGTACTTC	CASSSVSGDNEQYF
many	TRBV10-3	NA	TRBJ2-4	TGTGCCCCGCGGCTAAACATTCAGTACTTC	CAPRLNIQYF
NA	TRBV4-3	NA	TRBJ2-1	TGCGCCAGCAGCCAAGATGCGGGCTTCGACAATGAGCAGTTCTTC	CASSQDAGFDNEQFF
few	TRBV20-1	NA	TRBJ2-7	TGCAGTGCTATTTTGCAGGGACCCTCCTACGAGCAGTACTTC	CSAILQGPSYEQYF
NA	TRBV6-5	NA	TRBJ1-4	TGTGCCAGCAGTTACAGGCGGGGCGGGAGTGGAAAACTGTTTTTT	CASSYRRGGSGKLFF
many	TRBV20-1	TRBD2	TRBJ2-1	TGCAGTGCTAGACCTAGCGGGAGAAACAATGAGCAGTTCTTC	CSARPSGRNNEQFF
many	TRBV12-3/TRBV12-4	NA	TRBJ1-2	TGTGCCAGCAGTCCATATAGTAGGGCCGGCTACACCTTC	CASSPYSRAGYTF
NA	TRBV7-2	TRBD1	TRBJ1-4	TGTGCCAGCAGCCCCGACAGGGCGCGTCATGAAAAACTGTTTTTT	CASSPDRARHEKLFF
NA	TRBV6-1	NA	TRBJ1-5	TGTGCCAGCAGTGCAGGACAGCCTAGCAATCAGCCCCAGCATTTT	CASSAGQPSNQPQHF
many	TRBV29-1	NA	TRBJ2-7	TGCAGCGGGGGTATAGAGGACGAGCAGTACTTC	CSGGIEDEQYF
NA	TRBV10-3	NA	TRBJ2-7	TGTGTCATCAGTCCCCAACCCGCCTACGAGCAGTACTTC	CVISPQPAYEQYF
few	TRBV5-1	TRBD2	TRBJ2-5	TGCGCCAGCAGCTTGTTAGCGGGGGACCCAAACCAAGAGACCCAGTACTTC	CASSLLAGDPNQETQYF
NA	TRBV12-3/TRBV12-4	NA	TRBJ1-5	TGTGCCAGCACCTATGGCAGGGCGCATCAGCCCCAGCATTTT	CASTYGRAHQPQHF
NA	TRBV14	NA	TRBJ2-5	TGTGCCAGCAGCGCCTATTTAGGCCCCCAAGAGACCCAGTACTTC	CASSAYLGPQETQYF